This TCR beta chain derives from a study of beta chain features in type 1 diabetes. Study at large: Patients were similar to healthy donors in age and gender (as well as in cell yields).

Study-wide results and caveats: A cDNA-based sequencing approach could over-represent cells with high TCR expression. Among patients with Type 1 diabetes, TCRB CDR3s were moderately but significantly shorter in every one of the four CD4+ subsets.

The germline gives CDR1 PRHDT, CDR2 FYEKMQ (reference sequence). The CDR3 has 15 amino acids. The V end was cut by 2 bases, the J end by 0 bases, with 9 bases between. Note on this clone: Its specificity is not known.

Sequenced material consisted of expressed TCRB transcripts (all of the isolated RNA was reverse transcribed). The average output of naive, central memory and regulatory T cell samples was roughly 3.6 million reads. Repertoires were generated with immunoSEQ multiplex PCR, while TCRdb's copy carries only in-frame clones and drops some. The sample includes 350,000 to 450,000 clones, about 15% of them seen just once. This chain links TRBV13 with TRBJ2-3; D uncertain. This TCR was recovered from a man between 25 and 39 years old in good health. Sequencing input: naive CD4+ T cells from blood. CDR3 in amino acids: CASSLFGPSTDTQYF. CDR3 in DNA: TGTGCCAGCAGCTTATTTGGGCCCAGCACAGATACGCAGTATTTT. Full variable domain (rest looked up from reference TRBV13 and TRBJ2-3): AAGVIQSPRHLIKEKRETATLKCYPIPRHDTVYWYQQGPGQDPQFLISFYEKMQSDKGSIPDRFSAQQFSDYHSELNMSSLELGDSALYFCASSLFGPSTDTQYFGPGTRLTVL.